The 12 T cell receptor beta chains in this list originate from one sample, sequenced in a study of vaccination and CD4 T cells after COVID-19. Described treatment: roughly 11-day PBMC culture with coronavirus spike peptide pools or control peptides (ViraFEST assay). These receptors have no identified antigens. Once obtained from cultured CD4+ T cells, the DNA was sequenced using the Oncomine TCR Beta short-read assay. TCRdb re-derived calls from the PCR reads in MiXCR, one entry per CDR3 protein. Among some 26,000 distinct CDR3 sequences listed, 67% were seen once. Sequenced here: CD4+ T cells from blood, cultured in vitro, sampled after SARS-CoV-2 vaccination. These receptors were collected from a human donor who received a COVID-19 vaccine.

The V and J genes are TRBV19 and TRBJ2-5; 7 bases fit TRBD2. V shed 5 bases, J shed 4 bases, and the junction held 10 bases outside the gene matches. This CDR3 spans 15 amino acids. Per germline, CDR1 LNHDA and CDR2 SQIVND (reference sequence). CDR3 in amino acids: CASSRRTPGGETQYF. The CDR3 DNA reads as TGTGCCAGTAGTCGCCGGACACCGGGGGGAGAGACCCAGTACTTC.

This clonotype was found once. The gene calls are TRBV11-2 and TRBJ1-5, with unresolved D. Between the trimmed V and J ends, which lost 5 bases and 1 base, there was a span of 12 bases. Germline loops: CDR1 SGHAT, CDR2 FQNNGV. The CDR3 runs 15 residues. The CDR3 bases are TGTGCCAGCAGCCCGGCAGCAGAAAGCAATCAGCCCCAGCATTTT. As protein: CASSPAAESNQPQHF.

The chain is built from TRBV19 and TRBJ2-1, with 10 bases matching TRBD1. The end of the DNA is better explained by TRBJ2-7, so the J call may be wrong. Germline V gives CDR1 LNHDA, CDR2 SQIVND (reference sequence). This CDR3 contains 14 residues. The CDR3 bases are TGTGCCAGTTCCCCGGGACAGGGGTTCAACGAGCAGTACTTC. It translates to CASSPGQGFNEQYF.

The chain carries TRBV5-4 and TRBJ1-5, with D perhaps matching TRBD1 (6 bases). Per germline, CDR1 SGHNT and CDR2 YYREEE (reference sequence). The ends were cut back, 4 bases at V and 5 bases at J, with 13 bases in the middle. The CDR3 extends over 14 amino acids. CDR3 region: CASSQQGSDQPQHF. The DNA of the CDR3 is TGTGCCAGCAGCCAACAGGGTTCGGATCAGCCCCAGCATTTT.

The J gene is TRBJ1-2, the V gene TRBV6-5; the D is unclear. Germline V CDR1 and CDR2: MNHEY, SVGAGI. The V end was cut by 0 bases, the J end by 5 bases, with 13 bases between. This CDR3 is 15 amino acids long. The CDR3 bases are TGTGCCAGCAGTTACTCGGCGGAGGGAAGATATGGCTACACCTTC. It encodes CASSYSAEGRYGYTF.

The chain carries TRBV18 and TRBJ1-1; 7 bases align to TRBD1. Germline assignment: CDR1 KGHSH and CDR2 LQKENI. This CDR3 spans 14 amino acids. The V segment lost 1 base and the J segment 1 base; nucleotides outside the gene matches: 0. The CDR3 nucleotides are TGTGCCAGCTCACCACAGGGGGCGAACACTGAAGCTTTCTTT. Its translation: CASSPQGANTEAFF.

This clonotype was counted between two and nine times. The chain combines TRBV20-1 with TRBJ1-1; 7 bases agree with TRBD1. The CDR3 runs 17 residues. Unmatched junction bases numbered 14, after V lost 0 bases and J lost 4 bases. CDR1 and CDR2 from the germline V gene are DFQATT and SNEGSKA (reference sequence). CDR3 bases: TGCAGTGCTAGAGAGAGAGCCGGGACAGTAGATTTCACTGAAGCTTTCTTT. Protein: CSARERAGTVDFTEAFF.

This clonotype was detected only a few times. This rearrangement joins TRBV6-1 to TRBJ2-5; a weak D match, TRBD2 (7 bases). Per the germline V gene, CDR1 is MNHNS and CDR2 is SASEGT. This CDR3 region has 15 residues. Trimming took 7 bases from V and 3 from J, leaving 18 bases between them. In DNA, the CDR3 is TGTGCCAGCAACAGGGACTACTCTGTTAAAGAGACCCAGTACTTC. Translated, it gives CASNRDYSVKETQYF.

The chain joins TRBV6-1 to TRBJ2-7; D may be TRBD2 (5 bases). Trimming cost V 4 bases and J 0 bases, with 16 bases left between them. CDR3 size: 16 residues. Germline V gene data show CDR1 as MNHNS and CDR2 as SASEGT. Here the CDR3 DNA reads TGTGCCAGCAGTGGTGGCGCAAGACTACACTCCTACGAGCAGTACTTC. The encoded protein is CASSGGARLHSYEQYF.

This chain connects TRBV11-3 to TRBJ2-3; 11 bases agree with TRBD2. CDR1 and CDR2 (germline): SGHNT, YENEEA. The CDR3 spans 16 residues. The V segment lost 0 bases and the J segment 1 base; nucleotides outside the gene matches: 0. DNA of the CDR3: TGTGCCAGCAGCTTAGAACTAGCGGGGGGCACAGATACGCAGTATTTT. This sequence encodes CASSLELAGGTDTQYF.

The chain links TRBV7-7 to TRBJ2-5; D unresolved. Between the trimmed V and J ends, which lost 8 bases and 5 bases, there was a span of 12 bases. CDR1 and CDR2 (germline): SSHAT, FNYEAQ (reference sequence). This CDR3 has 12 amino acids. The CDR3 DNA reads TGTGCCAGCGAATTAGTTTTCGAGACCCAGTACTTC. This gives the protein CASELVFETQYF. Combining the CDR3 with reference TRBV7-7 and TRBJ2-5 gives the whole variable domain GAGVSQSPRYKVTKRGQDVTLRCDPISSHATLYWYQQALGQGPEFLTYFNYEAQPDKSGLPSDRFSAERPEGSISTLTIQRTEQRDSAMYRCASELVFETQYFGPGTRLLVL.

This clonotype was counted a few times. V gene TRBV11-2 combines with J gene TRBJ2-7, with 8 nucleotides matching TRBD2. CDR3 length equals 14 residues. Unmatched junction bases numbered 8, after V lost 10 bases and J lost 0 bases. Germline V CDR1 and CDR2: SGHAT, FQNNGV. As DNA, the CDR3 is TGTGCCACCGGGGGGGGGATAAGCTCCTACGAGCAGTACTTC. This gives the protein CATGGGISSYEQYF. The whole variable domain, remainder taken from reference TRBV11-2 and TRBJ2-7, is EAGVAQSPRYKIIEKRQSVAFWCNPISGHATLYWYQQILGQGPKLLIQFQNNGVVDDSQLPKDRFSAERLKGVDSTLKIQPAKLEDSAVYLCATGGGISSYEQYFGPGTRLTVT.